The 25 T cell receptor delta chains presented below share a single source sample, sequenced in a study of γδ T cells in repeated Plasmodium falciparum infection. TCRdb reran clone calling via CATT on the multiplex PCR reads. The sample has about 48,000 delta-chain clones, about 1.5% seen once. Bulk repertoires came from Vgamma9/Vdelta2+ or Vdelta2-negative gammadelta T cells flow-sorted from PBMC. Sample: gamma-delta T cells from blood. All receptors come from a pool of human donors (malaria-infected and uninfected, not separated).

The table lists this clone with a few counts. A single base is all that separates this from a far larger clone, so a read error is likely. Other DNA sequences of this sample code for an identical CDR3. V gene TRDV1 combines with J gene TRDJ1, with 7 nucleotides matching TRDD2. The CDR3 loop spans 22 amino acids. V lost 2 bases, J lost 0 bases, and 24 bases stayed unmatched. CDR1 and CDR2 from the germline V gene are TSWWSYY and QGS. CDR3 protein: CALGESKNEGAPLLPYTDKLIF. Here the CDR3 DNA reads TGTGCTCTTGGGGAATCTAAAAATGAGGGGGCGCCACTCCTTCCTTACACCGATAAACTCATCTTT.

This clone was counted a few times. This DNA translates differently at residue 7 from the TCRdb protein, which is that of a much larger clone; a read error is likely, and the protein shown is the DNA's own translation. This chain joins TRDV1 and TRDJ1; D is undetermined. Matching the DNA to germline supplied the J gene, which TCRdb does not give. The length of the CDR3 is 19 residues. The ends were cut back, 1 base at V and 0 bases at J, with 21 bases in the middle. CDR1 and CDR2 (germline): TSWWSYY, QGS. The CDR3 nucleotides are TGTGCTCTTGGGGAACCGCCCCGCCCGTATTCATGGTACACCGATAAACTCATCTTT. The encoded protein is CALGEPPRPYSWYTDKLIF.

This clone occurred a few times. It differs at one base from a far larger clone, so likely a read error. Other DNA sequences of this sample code for an identical CDR3. The gene calls are TRDV2 and TRDJ1; 8 bases line up with TRDD3. TCRdb is silent on the J gene; assignment here came from matching the DNA to germline. CDR3 length: 19 residues. Germline V CDR1 and CDR2: GEAIGNYY, EKD. The V and J ends lost 1 base and 0 bases, in that order; junction bases with no gene match: 15. The CDR3, as DNA: TGTGCCTGTGACACGGTTTTACTGGGGGGGAAAGCGTACACCGATAAACTCATCTTT. This translates into CACDTVLLGGKAYTDKLIF.

There are a few counts of this clone. One base separates it from a far larger clone, so it is likely a read error. The chain couples TRDV1 to TRDJ1; D perhaps matches TRDD2 (5 bases). Here the J gene came from matching the DNA to germline, since TCRdb omits it. Germline CDR1 reads TSWWSYY; CDR2 reads QGS. The V gene lost 3 bases and the J gene lost 3 bases, with 41 bases spanning the gap. The CDR3 covers 24 residues. The CDR3 protein is CALGEPPAFTLIHLSRSVADKLIF. CDR3 bases: TGTGCTCTTGGGGAGCCGCCTGCCTTCACCCTTATCCACCTATCCAGGTCGGTCGCCGATAAACTCATCTTT.

To note about this clone: TCRdb's entry gives the protein of a much larger clone, which mismatches this DNA's translation at residue 13, likely from a read error; the protein reported here is translated from the DNA. This chain links TRDV1 with TRDJ1, with D possibly being TRDD3 (6 bases). The J gene, not given by TCRdb, was assigned here from a germline match of the nucleotide sequence. V lost 8 bases and J lost 10, with 29 bases in between. Looked up from germline, CDR1 is TSWWSYY and CDR2 is QGS. This CDR3 has 16 amino acids. The CDR3, as DNA: TGTGCTCTTCCGTGGGGGTCTGAGTCGTACACCTATAGACTCATCTTT. It encodes CALPWGSESYTYRLIF.

Worth noting for this clone: TCRdb has a much larger clone's protein, which differs at residue 8 from the translation of this DNA, likely because of a read error; what is shown is the protein translated from the DNA. The chain recombines TRDV1 with TRDJ1; maybe TRDD3 (6 bases). TCRdb records no J gene; here it was assigned by comparing the DNA to germline. V gave up 6 bases and J gave up 4 bases, with 21 bases separating them. The germline V gene has CDR1 TSWWSYY and CDR2 QGS. There are 16 residues in the CDR3. Here the CDR3 DNA reads TGTGCTCTTGGTAGGGCTACTCCGGGGGACAACGATAAACTCATCTTT. It yields the protein CALGRATPGDNDKLIF.

This clone was observed at least ten times. The TCRdb record carries a much larger clone's protein, which differs from this DNA's translation at residue 17; a read error is the likely cause, and the protein listed here is the DNA translation. The chain carries TRDV1 and TRDJ1, with D possibly matching TRDD3 (6 bases). Germline lookup yields CDR1 TSWWSYY and CDR2 QGS. This CDR3 contains 21 residues. V gave up 1 base and J gave up 10 bases, with 37 bases separating them. DNA of the CDR3: TGTGCTCTTGGGGAACGAGAGCGCCTACATTCGAACGGGGGGGAACTGCACGGACTCATCTTT. This encodes CALGERERLHSNGGELHGLIF.

This clone has ten or more counts. TCRdb has a much larger clone's protein, which differs at residue 15 from the translation of this DNA, likely because of a read error; what is shown is the protein translated from the DNA. J is TRDJ1 and V is TRDV1; 9 bases are a match to TRDD3. There are 20 residues in the CDR3. Germline CDR1 and CDR2: TSWWSYY and QGS. Trimming took 0 bases from V and 2 from J; bases not matched to a gene: 16. This CDR3 reads CALGELLFPGRWGITDKLIF. CDR3 DNA sequence: TGTGCTCTTGGGGAACTATTATTTCCAGGCCGGTGGGGGATAACCGATAAACTCATCTTT.

This clone was recorded many times. A far larger clone differs by one base, so this is likely a read error. The identical CDR3 is also encoded by other nucleotide sequences in the sample. The chain combines TRDV1 with TRDJ1, with D hard to call. V shed 3 bases and J shed 0 bases, with 23 bases lying between them. The CDR3 is made up of 19 amino acids. CDR1 and CDR2 from the germline V gene are TSWWSYY and QGS. The CDR3 DNA is TGTGCTCTTGGGGAGCTGGTGACACGTACCCCGACGTACACCGATAAACTCATCTTT. Amino acid sequence: CALGELVTRTPTYTDKLIF.

About this clone: The protein TCRdb gives is from a much larger clone and does not agree with this DNA's translation at residue 9, likely a read error; the protein shown here comes from the DNA. The chain carries TRDV1 and TRDJ1; 10 bases are a match to TRDD3. The J gene is not listed in TCRdb, so it was assigned here from a DNA match to germline. Germline values: CDR1 TSWWSYY, CDR2 QGS. The CDR3 is 23 residues long. J gave up 9 bases and V 0 bases, and 31 bases lay outside the gene matches. DNA of the CDR3: TGTGCTCTTGGGGAACTAGAGACGAGAGCGGAGGTCGCGTTTCTGGGGGATAGAAAGGAACTCATCTTT. It encodes CALGELETRAEVAFLGDRKELIF.

In regard to this clone: The TCRdb protein, from a much larger clone, departs from this DNA's translation at residue 4, likely by read error; the protein shown derives from the DNA. The genes are TRDV2 and TRDJ1; the D is unclear. The J gene is not listed in TCRdb, so it was assigned here from a DNA match to germline. Germline CDR1 GEAIGNYY, CDR2 EKD. CDR3 length: 18 residues. The V gene lost 5 bases and the J gene lost 0 bases, with 24 bases spanning the gap. The CDR3 nucleotides are TGTGCCTGTGTCACGAAGTACTACCAGCCGATGTACACCGATAAACTCATCTTT. Its translation is CACVTKYYQPMYTDKLIF.

This clone appeared many times. Other DNA sequences within the sample encode an identical CDR3. The chain combines TRDV1 with TRDJ1; TRDD3 matches at 9 bases. V lost 2 bases, J lost 7 bases, and 23 bases stayed unmatched. The CDR3 consists of 20 residues. Germline V gives CDR1 TSWWSYY, CDR2 QGS. The CDR3 is CALGETLRRITRRWGIKLIF. The CDR3 DNA reads as TGTGCTCTTGGGGAAACTCTTAGAAGGATCACTAGACGCTGGGGGATTAAACTCATCTTT.

A word on this clone: A read error likely explains this, since a far larger clone differs by one base. The same CDR3 also results from other DNA sequences found in this sample. V usage is TRDV1 and J usage is TRDJ2; TRDD3 matches at 8 bases. As TCRdb names no J gene, one was assigned here on the basis of a DNA match to germline. The germline CDR1 and CDR2 sequences are TSWWSYY and QGS. The CDR3 spans 17 residues. V lost 3 bases and J lost 9; bases outside the gene matches: 15. For the CDR3, the DNA is TGTGCTCTTGGGGAGCTTCGTCGGGGGGGATATGGGCCACAACTCTTCTTT. This sequence encodes CALGELRRGGYGPQLFF.

This clone came up a few times. This DNA translates differently at residue 13 from the TCRdb protein, which is that of a much larger clone; a read error is likely, and the protein shown is the DNA's own translation. The CDR3 reads CALGELCYKLPDRLIF. For the CDR3, the DNA is TGTGCTCTTGGGGAACTCTGCTATAAGCTGCCCGATAGACTCATCTTT. The V call is TRDV1, the J call TRDJ1; no definite D call. The J gene, absent from TCRdb, was called here by matching the DNA to germline. This CDR3 contains 16 residues. Germline CDR1 TSWWSYY, CDR2 QGS.

This clone was seen at least ten times. V and J are TRDV1 and TRDJ1; D is possibly TRDD3 (5 bases). Matching the DNA to germline supplied the J gene, which TCRdb does not give. The CDR3 contains 15 residues. CDR1 and CDR2 (germline): TSWWSYY, QGS. V lost 9 bases to trimming and J lost 2 bases, with 19 bases between them. This CDR3 is CALAVNTRGTDKLIF. The DNA for the CDR3 is TGTGCTCTAGCCGTCAATACGCGAGGGACCGATAAACTCATCTTT.

This clone has only a few counts. A far larger clone is just one base off, so this is likely a read error. Other nucleotide sequences in the sample specify the same CDR3. The rearrangement uses TRDV3 and TRDJ1; 9 positions agree with TRDD3. The CDR3 runs to 16 residues. Germline V gene data show CDR1 as TVYSNPD and CDR2 as GDNSRS (reference sequence). The CDR3 spells CAPLSTGDTYTDKLIF. For the CDR3, the DNA is TGTGCCCCCTTATCCACCGGGGATACGTACACTGATAAACTCATCTTT. The entire variable domain, with the rest obtained from reference TRDV3 and TRDJ1, is as follows: CDKVTQSSPDQTVASGSEVVLLCTYDTVYSNPDLFWYRIRPDYSFQFVFYGDNSRSEGADFTQGRFSVKHILTQKAFHLVISPVRTEDSATYYCAPLSTGDTYTDKLIFGKGTRVTVEP.

This clone has a handful of counts. TCRdb's listed protein matches a much larger clone and diverges from this DNA's translation at residue 5, likely through a read error; the protein shown comes from the DNA. V and J are TRDV1 and TRDJ1; 9 positions agree with TRDD2. TCRdb records no J gene; here it was assigned by comparing the DNA to germline. Germline CDR1 and CDR2: TSWWSYY and QGS. The CDR3 runs 19 residues. The junction had 19 bases not matched to a gene; V was cut back by 4 bases and J by 4 bases. CDR3 protein: CALGGPWAFLRGDGDKLIF. The DNA of the CDR3 is TGTGCTCTTGGGGGACCTTGGGCCTTCCTACGGGGGGATGGCGATAAACTCATCTTT.

As to this clone: Translating this DNA gives a protein that differs at residue 18 from the TCRdb one, which belongs to a much larger clone; a read error is likely, and the protein shown is this translation. The genes are TRDV2 and TRDJ1, with D perhaps matching TRDD3 (5 bases). Here the J gene came from matching the DNA to germline, since TCRdb omits it. CDR3 length: 21 residues. Germline V lookup: CDR1 GEAIGNYY, CDR2 EKD. The CDR3 is CACDTYREEEDIRGYTDRLIF. CDR3 coding DNA: TGTGCCTGTGACACATATCGGGAAGAAGAGGATATCCGGGGGTACACCGATAGACTCATCTTT.

This clone has a count of ten or more. With a far larger clone one base away, a read error is the likely cause. Other DNA sequences in the sample encode the same CDR3. The chain has TRDV1 and TRDJ1; D uncertain. Per germline, CDR1 TSWWSYY and CDR2 QGS. This CDR3 is built from 16 residues. CDR3 sequence: CALLTATRSSADKLIF. The DNA of the CDR3 is TGTGCTCTTCTGACCGCAACAAGGAGTTCGGCCGATAAGCTCATCTTT.

This clone was seen more than once but under ten times. A far larger clone differs by one base, so this is likely a read error. Other DNA sequences in the sample encode the same CDR3. The chain joins TRDV2 to TRDJ1, with 9 bases aligning to TRDD3. TCRdb records no J gene; here it was assigned by comparing the DNA to germline. Germline V gene data show CDR1 as GEAIGNYY and CDR2 as EKD. The CDR3 contains 21 residues. The J segment lost 0 bases and the V segment lost 1 base, leaving 20 bases of the junction unmatched. Here the CDR3 DNA reads TGTGCCTGTGACACGCTGAGAACTGGGGATACGAGTAAACCGTACACCGATAAACTCATCTTT. Amino acids: CACDTLRTGDTSKPYTDKLIF.

The chain links TRDV2 to TRDJ1, with 9 bases identical to TRDD3. Because TCRdb records no J gene, it was assigned here through a match of the DNA to germline. V lost 4 bases to trimming and J lost 0 bases; unmatched junction nucleotides: 20. Germline assignment: CDR1 GEAIGNYY and CDR2 EKD. This CDR3 is built from 20 residues. The CDR3 DNA reads as TGTGCCTGTGAGAGACGTAGGCCTGGGGGATCACACGGGTACACCGATAAACTCATCTTT. Its protein is CACERRRPGGSHGYTDKLIF.

In regard to this clone: TCRdb records a much larger clone's protein for this DNA, with a difference at residue 4 that likely arises from a read error; the protein given is the translation of the DNA. J is TRDJ1 and V is TRDV1; unclear D gene. Per the germline V gene, CDR1 is TSWWSYY and CDR2 is QGS. The CDR3 sequence is 15 residues long. Here the CDR3 DNA reads TGTGCTCTTAGGGAACCCCAGTTCCGTACCCCTCAACTCATCTTT. Its protein product is CALREPQFRTPQLIF.

This clone was observed a few times. TCRdb lists the protein of a much larger clone for this DNA, which differs at residue 10, so this is likely a read error; the protein given here is translated from the DNA itself. V and J are TRDV1 and TRDJ1; unclear D gene. This CDR3 is built from 14 residues. With 3 bases removed from V and 10 bases from J, the gap between germline ends came to 18 bases. The germline V gene has CDR1 TSWWSYY and CDR2 QGS. The CDR3 DNA is TGTGCTCTTGGGGACCCTAGTGGCGGAAGTAGACTCATCTTT. Translated: CALGDPSGGSRLIF.

This clone has more than one count but fewer than ten. A read error likely explains why the TCRdb protein, taken from a much larger clone, differs from this DNA's translation at residue 7; the protein shown is translated from the DNA. This chain joins TRDV1 and TRDJ3; no reliable D call. CDR3 length: 17 residues. Trimming shortened V by 4 bases and J by 2 bases, and 12 bases separated the two germline ends. Germline V gene data show CDR1 as TSWWSYY and CDR2 as QGS. CDR3 protein: CALGVNRRPWDTRQMFF. The CDR3 bases are TGTGCTCTTGGGGTAAACCGCAGGCCCTGGGACACCCGACAGATGTTTTTC.

Comments on this clone: This probably arose from a read error, given a far larger clone one base away. This specimen includes other DNA sequences encoding the same CDR3. This chain links TRDV1 with TRDJ1, with 12 bases lining up with TRDD3. As TCRdb names no J gene, one was assigned here on the basis of a DNA match to germline. The germline gives CDR1 TSWWSYY, CDR2 QGS. V lost 3 bases and J lost 0; bases outside the gene matches: 29. This CDR3 contains 25 residues. CDR3 protein: CALGENSYLGLGDTRMIWYTDKLIF. The CDR3 DNA follows: TGTGCTCTTGGGGAGAACTCCTACCTTGGTCTGGGGGATACGCGTATGATTTGGTACACCGATAAACTCATCTTT.